This T cell receptor beta chain was sequenced for a study of T-cell reconstitution after alpha-beta-depleted transplantation in children. Unique molecular identifiers were incorporated during preparation of the TCRbeta library. TCRdb fed the PCR reads into MiXCR, producing one record per CDR3 protein. Of 550,000 to 600,000 distinct CDR3 sequences detected, 23% appear once; the ten largest clones hold over 12%. As concerns this clonotype: The antigen is unknown.

General study findings and limits: A year had passed since transplant, and T-cell counts and diversity by then came mostly from newly produced T cells. Several hundred expanded graft clones reportedly gave rise to the alpha-beta T cells present about two months after transplant. Recipient T cells and thymic progenitors that survived were the source of the high TCRbeta diversity seen at day 60 in some patients.

Sequences were derived from PBMCs, mostly from graft donor cells, sampled 360 days after TCRalphabeta/CD19-depleted stem cell transplant. This TCR was recovered from a boy under three years old who had a stem cell transplant for acute myeloid leukemia, so the T cells may come from the graft donor.

The CDR3: CASSLAQGRNNEQFF. In DNA, the CDR3 is TGTGCCAGCAGCTTAGCGCAGGGCCGCAACAATGAGCAGTTCTTC. The rearrangement joins TRBV7-9 to TRBJ2-1, with D possibly matching TRBD1 (5 bases). This CDR3 contains 15 residues. Trimming removed 0 bases from V and 5 bases from J, with 11 bases in between. The germline V gene has CDR1 SEHNR and CDR2 FQNEAQ (reference sequence).